Sequencing of this T cell receptor beta chain was carried out in a study of CD8+CD57+ T cells in acquired aplastic anemia. This clonotype was recorded a few times. TCR beta VDJ and CDR3 were profiled, and genomic DNA was the template. MiXCR was run by TCRdb on the reads, yielding one entry per CDR3 protein. This table holds roughly 63,000 distinct CDR3 sequences, almost 55% found once. Sequencing was done on a sample of sorted CD4+, CD8+, or CD8+CD57+ T cells (not recorded which) from PBMCs. This sequence was found in a human donor in good health, serving as a control.

The CDR3 here is CASSFGLAGGETQYF. The CDR3 bases are TGTGCCAGCAGCTTCGGACTAGCGGGAGGAGAGACCCAGTACTTC. The V call is TRBV5-6, the J call TRBJ2-5; 14 bases are a match to TRBD2. CDR3 size: 15 residues. The germline V gene has CDR1 SGHDT and CDR2 YYEEEE. The V and J ends lost 2 bases and 4 bases, in that order; junction bases with no gene match: 1.